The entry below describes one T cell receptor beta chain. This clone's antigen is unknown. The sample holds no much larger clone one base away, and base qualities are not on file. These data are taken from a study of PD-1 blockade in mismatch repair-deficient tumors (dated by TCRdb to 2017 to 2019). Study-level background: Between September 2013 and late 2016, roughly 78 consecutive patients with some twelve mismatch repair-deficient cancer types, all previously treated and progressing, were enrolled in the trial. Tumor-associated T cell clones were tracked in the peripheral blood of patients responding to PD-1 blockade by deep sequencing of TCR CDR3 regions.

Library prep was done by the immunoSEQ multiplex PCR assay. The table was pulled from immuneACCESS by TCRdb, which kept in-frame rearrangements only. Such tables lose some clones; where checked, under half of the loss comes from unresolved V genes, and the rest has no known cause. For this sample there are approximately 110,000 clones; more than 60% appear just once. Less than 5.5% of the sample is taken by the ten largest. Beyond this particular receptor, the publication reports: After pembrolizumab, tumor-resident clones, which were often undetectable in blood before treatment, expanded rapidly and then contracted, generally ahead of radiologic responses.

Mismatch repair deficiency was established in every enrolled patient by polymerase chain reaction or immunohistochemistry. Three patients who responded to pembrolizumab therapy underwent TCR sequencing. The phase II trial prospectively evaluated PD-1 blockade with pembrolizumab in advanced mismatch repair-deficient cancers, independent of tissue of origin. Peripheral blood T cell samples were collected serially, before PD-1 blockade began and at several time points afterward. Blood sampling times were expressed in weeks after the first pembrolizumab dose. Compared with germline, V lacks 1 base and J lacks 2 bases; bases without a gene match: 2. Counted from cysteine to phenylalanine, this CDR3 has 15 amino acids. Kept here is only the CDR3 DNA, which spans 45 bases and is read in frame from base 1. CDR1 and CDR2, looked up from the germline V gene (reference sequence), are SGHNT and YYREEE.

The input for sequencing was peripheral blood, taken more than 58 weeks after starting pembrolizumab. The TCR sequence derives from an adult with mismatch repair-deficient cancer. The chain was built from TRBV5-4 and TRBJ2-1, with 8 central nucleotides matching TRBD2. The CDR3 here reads CASSLPSGPYNEQFF. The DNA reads TGTGCCAGCAGCTTGCCTAGCGGGCCCTACAATGAGCAGTTCTTC.